This TCR beta chain was observed in a study of a mutant IDH1 vaccine in newly diagnosed glioma. Across the study: Once 4-6 weeks had passed after radiotherapy alone, vaccination started, or it started with temozolomide cycles. Visit timing is recorded as week 35 for V12 and week 47 for V13.

Libraries were prepared by immunoSEQ multiplex PCR; TCRdb keeps only in-frame clonotypes and omits some of them. The repertoire holds 35,000 to 45,000 clones, with roughly 70% as singletons. Time point of the sample: week 47, end of study. Every vaccination contained 300 ug of the mutant IDH1 20-mer peptide and was paired with topical imiquimod. This clone is classed as medium-sized. What it binds is unknown. CDR1 is GTSNPN and CDR2 is SVGIG in the germline V gene (reference sequence). The CDR3 has 16 amino acids. V trimming: 4 bases; J trimming: 1 base; junction bases outside the gene matches: 7. General study findings and limits: Immune responses arising from the vaccine appeared in about 95% of patients.

The chain combines TRBV30 with TRBJ2-1, with TRBD2 matching over 10 bases. The starting material was PBMCs, obtained from a glioma patient whose treatment included an IDH1 peptide vaccine. The receptor's source is a man aged 35 to 55 with glioma. CDR3 region: CAWTSGRRDSYNEQFF. The CDR3, as DNA: TGTGCCTGGACTAGCGGGAGACGGGATTCCTACAATGAGCAGTTCTTC.